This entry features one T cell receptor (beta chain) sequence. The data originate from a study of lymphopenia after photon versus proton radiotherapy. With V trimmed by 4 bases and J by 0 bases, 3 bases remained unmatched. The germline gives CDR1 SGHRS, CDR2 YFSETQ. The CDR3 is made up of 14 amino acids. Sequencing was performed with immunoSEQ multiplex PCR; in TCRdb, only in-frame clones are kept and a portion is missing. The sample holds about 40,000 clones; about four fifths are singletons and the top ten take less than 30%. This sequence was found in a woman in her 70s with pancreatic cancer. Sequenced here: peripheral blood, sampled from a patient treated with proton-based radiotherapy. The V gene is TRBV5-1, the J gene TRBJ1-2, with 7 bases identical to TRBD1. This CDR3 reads CASSQDRANYGYTF. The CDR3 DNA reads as TGCGCCAGCAGCCAAGACAGGGCTAACTATGGCTACACCTTC. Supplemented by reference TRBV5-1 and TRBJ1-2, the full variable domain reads KAGVTQTPRYLIKTRGQQVTLSCSPISGHRSVSWYQQTPGQGLQFLFEYFSETQRNKGNFPGRFSGRQFSNSRSEMNVSTLELGDSALYLCASSQDRANYGYTFGSGTRLTVV.